The next 20 T cell receptor beta chains were all read from a single sample in a study of blood T cell repertoires in COVID-19. Method: immunoSEQ multiplex PCR; TCRdb's copy keeps in-frame clones and lacks some. This table has hundreds of thousands of clones, approximately 86% appearing once. The sequenced sample was peripheral blood. The source is a woman aged 70-85 years with COVID-19, enrolled during active disease.

The genes are TRBV3-1 (or the pseudogene TRBV3-2) and TRBJ2-1; weak D call: TRBD2 (6 bases). V was cut by 0 bases and J by 7 bases, with 13 bases left in between. The length of the CDR3 is 15 residues. Germline lookup yields CDR1 LGHDT and CDR2 YNNKEL (reference sequence). The CDR3 sequence: CASSQERGGGNEQFF. CDR3 bases: TGTGCCAGCAGCCAAGAAAGAGGAGGAGGGAATGAGCAGTTCTTC.

The chain employs TRBV27 and TRBJ1-2, with D possibly being TRBD1 (5 bases). CDR1 is MNHEY, CDR2 SMNVEV, per germline (reference sequence). The CDR3 is 11 residues long. V gave up 6 bases and J gave up 5 bases, with 7 bases separating them. CDR3 sequence: CASRGGYGYTF. The CDR3 DNA follows: TGTGCCAGCAGGGGGGGGTATGGCTACACCTTC.

The chain carries TRBV20-1 and TRBJ1-2, with TRBD1 matching over 8 bases. Germline V lookup: CDR1 DFQATT, CDR2 SNEGSKA (reference sequence). The V and J ends lost 3 bases and 8 bases, in that order; junction bases with no gene match: 8. CDR3 length: 13 amino acids. The CDR3 loop is CSASKSGTGGYTF. The DNA for the CDR3 is TGCAGTGCTAGTAAATCGGGGACAGGCGGCTACACCTTC.

The chain couples TRBV10-3 to TRBJ2-5; 11 bases are shared with TRBD1. V lost 8 bases and J lost 5; bases outside the gene matches: 7. Germline CDR1 ENHRY, CDR2 SYGVKD. CDR3 length: 14 amino acids. Here the CDR3 DNA reads TGTGCCATCCAGGGGACAGGGGGTGGGGAGACCCAGTACTTC. This translates into CAIQGTGGGETQYF.

V usage is TRBV4-2 and J usage is TRBJ2-7; 9 bases match TRBD1. Germline V lookup: CDR1 LGHNA, CDR2 YNFKEQ. The CDR3 is 14 residues long. V dropped 6 bases and J dropped 6; count of bases not matched to a gene: 9. Written as DNA, the CDR3 is TGTGCCAGCAGACCGGGACAGGGAAATCCCGAGCAGTACTTC. Amino acids: CASRPGQGNPEQYF.

This chain connects TRBV12-5 to TRBJ2-3; 9 bases match TRBD1. V was clipped by 5 bases and J by 3 bases; unmatched bases: 9. Germline V gene sequence: CDR1 LGHNT, CDR2 FRNRAP. The CDR3 contains 16 residues. The CDR3 region has the DNA TGTGCTAGTGGTCTGGCCGGGACAGGGTGGACAGATACGCAGTATTTT. Translated: CASGLAGTGWTDTQYF. The variable domain in full, with the rest retrieved from reference TRBV12-5 and TRBJ2-3, is DARVTQTPRHKVTEMGQEVTMRCQPILGHNTVFWYRQTMMQGLELLAYFRNRAPLDDSGMPKDRFSAEMPDATLATLKIQPSEPRDSAVYFCASGLAGTGWTDTQYFGPGTRLTVL.

This clone was seen only a few times. The V and J genes are TRBV6-2 or TRBV6-3 and TRBJ1-1; the D is unclear. From germline, CDR1 is MNHEY and CDR2 SVGEGT. V lost 4 bases and J lost 6, with 15 bases in between. The CDR3 spans 14 residues. CDR3 in amino acids: CASSSLLRSAEAFF. CDR3 nucleotide sequence: TGTGCCAGCAGTTCCTTGCTACGGAGCGCTGAAGCTTTCTTT.

The gene calls are TRBV19 and TRBJ2-2; 10 bases match TRBD2. Germline CDR1 and CDR2: LNHDA and SQIVND (reference sequence). The CDR3 runs 16 residues. With V trimmed by 7 bases and J by 6 bases, 11 bases remained unmatched. The CDR3 sequence: CASTVLSGGLPGELFF. The CDR3 nucleotides are TGTGCCAGTACTGTCCTTAGCGGGGGGCTTCCCGGGGAGCTGTTTTTT.

Of note for this clone: The sample contains more than one DNA sequence encoding this CDR3. The chain links TRBV5-1 to TRBJ2-5; tentatively, D is TRBD2 (6 bases). There are 14 residues in the CDR3. Trimming left V 2 bases short and J 3 bases short, with 11 bases between. Per the germline V gene, CDR1 is SGHRS and CDR2 is YFSETQ. In nucleotides, the CDR3 is TGCGCCAGCAGCTTCACCGGGGGTGAAGAGACCCAGTACTTC. This sequence encodes CASSFTGGEETQYF.

The chain links TRBV28 to TRBJ1-1; no clear D. CDR3 size: 11 residues. The ends were cut back, 2 bases at V and 7 bases at J, with 5 bases in the middle. Germline V gene lookup returns CDR1 MDHEN and CDR2 SYDVKM. The CDR3 here is CASSLTSEAFF. The CDR3 nucleotides are TGTGCCAGCAGTTTAACCAGTGAAGCTTTCTTT.

The chain couples TRBV5-8 to TRBJ1-1, with 7 bases identical to TRBD1. Germline V lookup: CDR1 SGHTS, CDR2 YDEGEE. The CDR3 sequence is 15 residues long. The V and J ends lost 6 bases and 5 bases, in that order; junction bases with no gene match: 13. The CDR3 nucleotides are TGTGCCAGCACTGCAGAGGGGGCAAGGGGGACTGAAGCTTTCTTT. Amino acids: CASTAEGARGTEAFF.

The chain employs TRBV20-1 and TRBJ1-3; D gene ambiguous. Germline loops: CDR1 DFQATT, CDR2 SNEGSKA (reference sequence). CDR3 length: 11 amino acids. V lost 5 bases and J 8 bases, leaving 10 bases between the germline ends. CDR3 sequence (DNA): TGCAGTGCTGCTACCGGGGACACCATATATTTT. This gives the protein CSAATGDTIYF.

The V and J genes are TRBV5-1 and TRBJ2-1, with D maybe TRBD1 (7 bases). Germline lookup yields CDR1 SGHRS and CDR2 YFSETQ. V was pared by 0 bases and J by 0 bases, with 10 bases between. The CDR3 extends over 16 amino acids. In DNA, the CDR3 is TGCGCCAGCAGCTTGGCAGGGGGGAACTCCTACAATGAGCAGTTCTTC. It encodes CASSLAGGNSYNEQFF.

The chain employs TRBV5-3 and TRBJ1-4; D gene unclear. TRBV5-3 is recorded as an ORF, its role being uncertain. V lost 4 bases to trimming and J lost 0 bases, with 10 bases between them. The CDR3 length is 15 residues. In DNA, the CDR3 is TGTGCCAGAAGCCTGAGGAAAACAACTAATGAAAAACTGTTTTTT. Protein product: CARSLRKTTNEKLFF.

The chain links TRBV7-2 to TRBJ1-4, with 7 nucleotides matching TRBD1. This CDR3 contains 14 residues. V gave up 1 base and J gave up 7 bases; unmatched junction bases: 3. Germline CDR1 and CDR2: SGHTA and FQGNSA. This CDR3 reads CASSLVRGSEKLFF. The CDR3 DNA reads as TGTGCCAGCAGCTTAGTCAGGGGGTCTGAAAAACTGTTTTTT.

The V gene is TRBV4-2, the J gene TRBJ1-4; maybe TRBD1 (6 bases). Trimming removed 4 bases from V and 8 bases from J, with 23 bases in between. Germline V gene sequence: CDR1 LGHNA, CDR2 YNFKEQ. The CDR3 is 17 residues long. The CDR3 nucleotides read TGTGCCAGCAGCCGGAAAAAGATAGGGGGAGTTGGGGAAAAACTGTTTTTT. This codes for CASSRKKIGGVGEKLFF.

The chain is built from TRBV12-2 and TRBJ1-6; TRBD1, the D gene given by the table, was not confirmed from the DNA. TRBV12-2 is a pseudogene locus. The CDR3 extends over 18 amino acids. The CDR3 nucleotides are TGTGCAAGTCGACGAAAGCCGGGACAGGGTTGTAGAGACTCACCCCTCCACTTT. As protein: CASRRKPGQGCRDSPLHF.

The rearrangement joins TRBV10-2 to TRBJ1-6; D perhaps matches TRBD1 (6 bases). The V and J ends lost 5 bases and 9 bases respectively, with 14 bases between them. The germline V gene encodes CDR1 WSHSY and CDR2 SAAADI. CDR3 length: 14 residues. Written as DNA, the CDR3 is TGCGCCAGCAGTATCGAGGGGGTTCGTTCACCCCTCCACTTT. This sequence encodes CASSIEGVRSPLHF.

This clone has a single count. V usage is TRBV10-1 and J usage is TRBJ2-3; D gene ambiguous. The CDR3 loop spans 16 amino acids. Germline assignment: CDR1 WNHNN and CDR2 SYGVQD (reference sequence). V was pared by 4 bases and J by 1 base, with 15 bases between. This chain's CDR3 is CASSASRTTRTDTQYF. In DNA, the CDR3 is TGCGCCAGCAGTGCCTCCCGAACAACCCGCACAGATACGCAGTATTTT.

The V gene is TRBV7-2, the J gene TRBJ1-2; TRBD1 might be the D (5 bases). Trimming left V 5 bases short and J 3 bases short, with 13 bases between. The CDR3 loop spans 14 amino acids. CDR1 SGHTA and CDR2 FQGNSA come from the germline V gene. Written as DNA, the CDR3 is TGTGCCAGCAGCCCGGCAGACAGATACTATGGCTACACCTTC. This gives the protein CASSPADRYYGYTF.